This TCR beta chain emerged from a study of technical replicates of blood from a handful of donors. The CDR3 consists of 14 residues. Germline V gives CDR1 MNHNY, CDR2 SVGAGI (reference sequence). V lost 6 bases to trimming and J lost 3 bases, with 12 bases between them. TCRdb keeps only in-frame clones here, not all; method: immunoSEQ multiplex PCR. The data show about 88,000 clones, with approximately 95% seen just once and 0.34% held by the top ten. The TCR sequence derives from a human donor in good health. The V call is TRBV6-6, the J call TRBJ1-5, with D maybe TRBD1 (5 bases). The sequencing input was T cells isolated from PBMCs. CDR3 loop: CASRDAGNNQPQHF. The CDR3 nucleotides read TGTGCCAGCAGAGACGCAGGGAACAATCAGCCCCAGCATTTT.